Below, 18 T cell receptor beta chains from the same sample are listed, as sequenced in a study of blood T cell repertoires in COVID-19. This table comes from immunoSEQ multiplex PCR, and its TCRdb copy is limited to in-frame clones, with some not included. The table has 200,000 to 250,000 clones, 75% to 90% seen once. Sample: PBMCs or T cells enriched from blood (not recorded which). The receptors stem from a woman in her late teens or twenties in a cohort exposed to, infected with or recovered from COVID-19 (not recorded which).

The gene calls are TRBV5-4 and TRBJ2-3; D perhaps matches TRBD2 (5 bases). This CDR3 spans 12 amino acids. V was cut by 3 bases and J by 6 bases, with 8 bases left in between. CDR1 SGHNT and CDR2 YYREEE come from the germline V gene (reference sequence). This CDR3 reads CASSSGVDTQYF. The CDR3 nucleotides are TGTGCCAGCAGCTCCGGGGTCGATACGCAGTATTTT.

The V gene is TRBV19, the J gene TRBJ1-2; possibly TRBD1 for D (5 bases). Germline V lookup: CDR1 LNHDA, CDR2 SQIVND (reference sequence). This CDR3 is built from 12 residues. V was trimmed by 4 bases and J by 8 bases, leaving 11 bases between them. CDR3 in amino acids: CASSKAGKGYTF. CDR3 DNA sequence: TGTGCCAGTAGTAAGGCAGGGAAAGGCTACACCTTC. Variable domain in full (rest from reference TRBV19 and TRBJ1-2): DGGITQSPKYLFRKEGQNVTLSCEQNLNHDAMYWYRQDPGQGLRLIYYSQIVNDFQKGDIAEGYSVSREKKESFPLTVTSAQKNPTAFYLCASSKAGKGYTFGSGTRLTVV.

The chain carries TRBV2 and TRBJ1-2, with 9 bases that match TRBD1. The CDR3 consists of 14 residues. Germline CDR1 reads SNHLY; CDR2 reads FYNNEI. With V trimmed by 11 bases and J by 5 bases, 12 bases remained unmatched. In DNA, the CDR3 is TGTGCCGGGACAATCGGGACAGGGTTTTATGGCTACACCTTC. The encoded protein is CAGTIGTGFYGYTF.

The chain's CDR3 is CASSQGGTPYNEQFF. In nucleotides, the CDR3 is TGTGCCAGCAGCCAAGGCGGGACTCCGTATAATGAGCAGTTCTTC. The chain employs TRBV3-1 (or the pseudogene TRBV3-2) and TRBJ2-1, with a weak D call TRBD2 (6 bases). The length of the CDR3 is 15 residues. The V end lost 1 base, the J end lost 7 bases, and 14 bases lay between the germline ends. Germline values: CDR1 LGHDT, CDR2 YNNKEL (reference sequence).

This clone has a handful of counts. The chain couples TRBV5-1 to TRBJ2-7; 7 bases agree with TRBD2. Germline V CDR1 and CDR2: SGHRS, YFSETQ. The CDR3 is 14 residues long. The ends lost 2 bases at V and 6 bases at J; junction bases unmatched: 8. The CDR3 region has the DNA TGCGCCAGCAGCTTAACCGGGACTATTATCGAGCAGTACTTC. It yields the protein CASSLTGTIIEQYF.

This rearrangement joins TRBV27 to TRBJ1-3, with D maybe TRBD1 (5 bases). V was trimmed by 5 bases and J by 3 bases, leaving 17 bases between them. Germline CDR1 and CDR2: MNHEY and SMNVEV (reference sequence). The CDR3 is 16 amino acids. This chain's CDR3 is CASSLNGGIGGNTIYF. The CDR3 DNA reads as TGTGCCAGCAGTCTAAACGGGGGAATCGGTGGAAACACCATATATTTT.

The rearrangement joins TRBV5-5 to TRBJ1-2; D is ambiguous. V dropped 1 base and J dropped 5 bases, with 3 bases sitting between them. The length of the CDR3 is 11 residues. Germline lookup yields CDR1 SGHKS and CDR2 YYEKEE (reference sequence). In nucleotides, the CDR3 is TGTGCCAGCAGCTTGCGGTATGGCTACACCTTC. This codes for CASSLRYGYTF.

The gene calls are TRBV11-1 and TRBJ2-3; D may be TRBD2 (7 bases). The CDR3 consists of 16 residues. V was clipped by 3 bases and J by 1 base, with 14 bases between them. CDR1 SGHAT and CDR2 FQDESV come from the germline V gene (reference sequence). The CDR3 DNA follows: TGTGCCAGCAGCTTTGGGCGGGGGCAGGGCACAGATACGCAGTATTTT. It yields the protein CASSFGRGQGTDTQYF.

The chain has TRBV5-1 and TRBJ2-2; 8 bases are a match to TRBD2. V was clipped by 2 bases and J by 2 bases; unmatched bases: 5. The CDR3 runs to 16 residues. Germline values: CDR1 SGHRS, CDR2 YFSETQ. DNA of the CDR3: TGCGCCAGCAGCTTTACCGGGAGGGCCAACACCGGGGAGCTGTTTTTT. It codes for CASSFTGRANTGELFF. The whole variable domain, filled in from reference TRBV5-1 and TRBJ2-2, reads KAGVTQTPRYLIKTRGQQVTLSCSPISGHRSVSWYQQTPGQGLQFLFEYFSETQRNKGNFPGRFSGRQFSNSRSEMNVSTLELGDSALYLCASSFTGRANTGELFFGEGSRLTVL.

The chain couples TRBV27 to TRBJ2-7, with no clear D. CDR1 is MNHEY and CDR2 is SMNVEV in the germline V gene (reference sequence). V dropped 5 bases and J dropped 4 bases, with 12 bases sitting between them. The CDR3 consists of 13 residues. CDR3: CASSPLNSYEQYF. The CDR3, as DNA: TGTGCCAGCAGTCCCCTGAACAGTTACGAGCAGTACTTC.

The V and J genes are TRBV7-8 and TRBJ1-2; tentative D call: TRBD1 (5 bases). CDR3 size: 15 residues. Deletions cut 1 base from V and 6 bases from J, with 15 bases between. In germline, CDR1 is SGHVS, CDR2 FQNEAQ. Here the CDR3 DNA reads TGTGCCAGCAGCTTAGTGGAGGGGACCTCGGATGGCTACACCTTC. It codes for CASSLVEGTSDGYTF.

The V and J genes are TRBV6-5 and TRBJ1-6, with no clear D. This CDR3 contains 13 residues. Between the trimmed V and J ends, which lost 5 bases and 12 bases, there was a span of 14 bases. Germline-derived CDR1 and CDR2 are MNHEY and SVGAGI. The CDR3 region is CASSPISTVPLHF. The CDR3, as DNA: TGTGCCAGCAGTCCCATTTCTACAGTACCCCTCCACTTT.

This chain's CDR3 is CSASRLAGGVGDEQFF. The CDR3 nucleotides are TGCAGTGCTAGTCGACTAGCGGGAGGCGTAGGGGATGAGCAGTTCTTC. This chain links TRBV20-1 with TRBJ2-1, with TRBD2 identical over 13 bases. The V gene's germline CDR1 is DFQATT and CDR2 SNEGSKA (reference sequence). With 3 bases clipped from V and 8 bases from J, the junction kept 10 bases outside the gene matches. The CDR3 covers 16 residues.

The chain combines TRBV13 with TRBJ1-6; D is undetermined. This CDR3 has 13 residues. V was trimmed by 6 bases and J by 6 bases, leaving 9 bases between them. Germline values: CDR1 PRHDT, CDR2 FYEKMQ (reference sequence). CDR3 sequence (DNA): TGTGCCAGCAGTGAGGGTTTTAATTCACCCCTCCACTTT. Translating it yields CASSEGFNSPLHF.

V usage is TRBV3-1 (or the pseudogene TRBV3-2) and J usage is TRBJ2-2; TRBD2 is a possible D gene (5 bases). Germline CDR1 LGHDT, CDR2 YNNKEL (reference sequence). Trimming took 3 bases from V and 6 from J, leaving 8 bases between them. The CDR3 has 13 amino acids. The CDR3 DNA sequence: TGTGCCAGCAGCCACGGGGTGGCCGGGGAGCTGTTTTTT. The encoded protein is CASSHGVAGELFF.

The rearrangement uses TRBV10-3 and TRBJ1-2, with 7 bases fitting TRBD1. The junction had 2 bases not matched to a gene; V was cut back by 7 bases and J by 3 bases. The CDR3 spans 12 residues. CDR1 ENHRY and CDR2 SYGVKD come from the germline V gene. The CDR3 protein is CAITGTDYGYTF. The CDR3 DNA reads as TGTGCCATCACCGGGACAGACTATGGCTACACCTTC.

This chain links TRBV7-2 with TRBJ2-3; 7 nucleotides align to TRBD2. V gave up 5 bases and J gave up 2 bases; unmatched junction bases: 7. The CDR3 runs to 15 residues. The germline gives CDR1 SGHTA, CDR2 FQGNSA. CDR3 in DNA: TGTGCCAGCAGCGCCCTAGCGGATTACACAGATACGCAGTATTTT. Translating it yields CASSALADYTDTQYF. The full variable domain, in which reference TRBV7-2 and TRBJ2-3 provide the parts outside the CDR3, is GAGVSQSPSNKVTEKGKDVELRCDPISGHTALYWYRQSLGQGLEFLIYFQGNSAPDKSGLPSDRFSAERTGGSVSTLTIQRTQQEDSAVYLCASSALADYTDTQYFGPGTRLTVL.

CDR3 amino acids: CASRGGVGQDGYTF. CDR3 in DNA: TGTGCCAGCAGGGGGGGTGTGGGTCAGGATGGCTACACCTTC. The genes are TRBV25-1 and TRBJ1-2, with D maybe TRBD1 (5 bases). CDR3 length equals 14 residues. Germline assignment: CDR1 MGHDK and CDR2 SYGVNS. V lost 6 bases, J lost 6 bases, and 17 bases lay in between.